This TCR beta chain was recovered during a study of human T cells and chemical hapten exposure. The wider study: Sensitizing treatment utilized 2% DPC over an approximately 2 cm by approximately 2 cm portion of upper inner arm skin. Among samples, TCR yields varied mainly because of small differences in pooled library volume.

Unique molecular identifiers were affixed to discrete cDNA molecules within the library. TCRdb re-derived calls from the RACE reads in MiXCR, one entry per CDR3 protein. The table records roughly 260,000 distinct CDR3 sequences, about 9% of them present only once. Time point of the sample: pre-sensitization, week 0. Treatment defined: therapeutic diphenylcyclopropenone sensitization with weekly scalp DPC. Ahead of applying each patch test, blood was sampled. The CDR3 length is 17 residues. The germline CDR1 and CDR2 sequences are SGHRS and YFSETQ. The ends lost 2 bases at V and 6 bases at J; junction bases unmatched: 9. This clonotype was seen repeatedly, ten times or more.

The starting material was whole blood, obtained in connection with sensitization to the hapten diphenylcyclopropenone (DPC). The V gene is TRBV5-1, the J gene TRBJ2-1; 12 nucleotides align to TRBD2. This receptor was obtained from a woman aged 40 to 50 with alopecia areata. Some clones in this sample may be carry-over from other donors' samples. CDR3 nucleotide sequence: TGCGCCAGCAGCTTTCAGACCGGACTAGCGGGGATCAATGAGCAGTTCTTC. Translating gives CASSFQTGLAGINEQFF.